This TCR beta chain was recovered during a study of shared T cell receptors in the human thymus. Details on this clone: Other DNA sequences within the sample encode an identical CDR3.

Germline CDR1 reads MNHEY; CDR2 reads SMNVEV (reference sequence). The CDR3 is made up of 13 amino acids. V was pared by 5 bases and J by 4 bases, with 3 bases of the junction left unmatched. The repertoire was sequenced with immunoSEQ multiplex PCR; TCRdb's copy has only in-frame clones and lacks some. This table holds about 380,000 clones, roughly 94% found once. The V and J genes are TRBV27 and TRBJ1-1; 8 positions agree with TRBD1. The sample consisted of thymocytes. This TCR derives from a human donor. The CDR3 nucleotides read TGTGCCAGCAGTACAGGGGGGAGCACTGAAGCTTTCTTT. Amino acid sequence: CASSTGGSTEAFF.